This T cell receptor (beta chain) derives from a study of blood T cell repertoires in COVID-19. Whole-study context: Whether acute or convalescent, the COVID-19 samples came from the United States, Italy and Spain. T cells, B-cell-depleted T cells, or PBMCs provided the cDNA or gDNA that served as material.

This clone appeared once. The CDR3 has 14 residues. V dropped 5 bases and J dropped 8; count of bases not matched to a gene: 10. Per germline, CDR1 MNHEY and CDR2 SVGAGI. In the authors' methods: For nucleated cells, counts were estimated from reference gene primer amplification. This table comes from immunoSEQ multiplex PCR, and its TCRdb copy is limited to in-frame clones, with some not included. V, J and clone size are taken as reported in that table, and D and trimming were inferred from the DNA itself. The sample has approximately 180,000 clones, about 90% seen once; the top ten hold 20% to 25%. The sequenced sample was peripheral blood. The source of this sequence is a man in his 60s with active or convalescent COVID-19. The chain uses TRBV6-5 and TRBJ1-1; 8 bases map to TRBD1. As DNA, the CDR3 is TGTGCCAGCAGTCAGGACAGGGTCGAAGGCGAAGCTTTCTTT. It is translated as CASSQDRVEGEAFF.